This T cell receptor beta chain comes out of a study of T cell responses to AZD1222 COVID-19 vaccine. Remarks on this clone: Its antigen remains unidentified.

The study's findings and limits: Mostly white British, mostly female donors; authors suggested clonal diversity may be underestimated. Scientists sampled the repertoires only once the peak T cell response had passed. Mapped onto spike, vaccine-associated CD4 TCRs spanned it and were dominant at 160-218 and 743-854. Within unmutated variant regions lay the reported targets of nearly half of spike-specific TCRs.

Generated by immunoSEQ multiplex PCR, the TCRdb table keeps only in-frame clones and is missing some. The table records about 120,000 clones, 80% to 90% of them present only once. V was pared by 0 bases and J by 5 bases, with 11 bases between. The germline V gene encodes CDR1 SGHAT and CDR2 FQNNGV. There are 15 residues in the CDR3. The chain carries TRBV11-2 and TRBJ1-3; D uncertain. This receptor was identified in an adult in good health. This specimen was peripheral blood, taken on day 0 of MenACWY control vaccination. The CDR3 bases are TGTGCCAGCAGCTTAGATCCGGGTCGTAGAAACACCATATATTTT. Protein sequence: CASSLDPGRRNTIYF.